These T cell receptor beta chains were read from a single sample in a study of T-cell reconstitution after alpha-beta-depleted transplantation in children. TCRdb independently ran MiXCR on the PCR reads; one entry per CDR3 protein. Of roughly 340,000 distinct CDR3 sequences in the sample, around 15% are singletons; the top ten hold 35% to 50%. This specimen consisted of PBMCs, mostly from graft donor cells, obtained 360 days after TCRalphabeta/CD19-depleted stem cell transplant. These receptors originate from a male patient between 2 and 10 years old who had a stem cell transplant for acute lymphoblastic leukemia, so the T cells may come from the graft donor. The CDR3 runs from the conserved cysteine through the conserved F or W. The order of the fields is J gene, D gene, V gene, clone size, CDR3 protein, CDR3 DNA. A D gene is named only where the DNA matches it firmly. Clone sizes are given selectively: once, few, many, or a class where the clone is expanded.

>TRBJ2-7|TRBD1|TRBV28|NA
CASSHRGPYPYEQYF
TGTGCCAGCAGTCACAGGGGCCCCTACCCCTACGAGCAGTACTTC
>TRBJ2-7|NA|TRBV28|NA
CASTNPGTLYEQYF
TGTGCCAGCACCAATCCCGGGACCCTCTACGAGCAGTACTTC
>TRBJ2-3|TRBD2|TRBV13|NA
CASSLAGGPQPLTDTQYF
TGTGCCAGCAGCTTAGCGGGAGGGCCCCAGCCACTCACAGATACGCAGTATTTT
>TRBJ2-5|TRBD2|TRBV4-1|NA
CASSQVDRLAGDQETQYF
TGCGCCAGCAGCCAAGTGGACCGACTAGCGGGAGATCAAGAGACCCAGTACTTC
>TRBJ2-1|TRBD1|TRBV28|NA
CASRIDRGSHNEQFF
TGTGCCAGCAGGATAGACAGGGGTTCCCACAATGAGCAGTTCTTC
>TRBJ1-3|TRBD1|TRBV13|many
CASSFLADRGGEAGNTIYF
TGTGCCAGCAGCTTCCTGGCCGACAGGGGCGGGGAAGCTGGAAACACCATATATTTT
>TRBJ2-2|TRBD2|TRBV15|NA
CATSRAPLSGSTGELFF
TGTGCCACCAGCAGAGCCCCGCTTAGCGGGAGCACCGGGGAGCTGTTTTTT
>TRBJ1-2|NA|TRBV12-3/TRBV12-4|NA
CASSFKGDYGYTF
TGTGCCAGCAGTTTCAAGGGAGACTATGGCTACACCTTC
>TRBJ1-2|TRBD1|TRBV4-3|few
CASSQDIGTGAYGYTF
TGCGCCAGCAGCCAAGATATTGGGACAGGGGCCTATGGCTACACCTTC
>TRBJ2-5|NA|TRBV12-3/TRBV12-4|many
CASSFGWDLGQQTQYF
TGTGCCAGCAGTTTTGGTTGGGACCTAGGCCAGCAGACCCAGTACTTC
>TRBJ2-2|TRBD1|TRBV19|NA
CASSITGAITGELFF
TGTGCCAGTAGTATAACAGGGGCGATCACCGGGGAGCTGTTTTTT
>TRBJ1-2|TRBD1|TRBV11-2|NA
CASSPSGTVNYGYTF
TGTGCCAGCAGCCCATCCGGGACAGTGAACTATGGCTACACCTTC
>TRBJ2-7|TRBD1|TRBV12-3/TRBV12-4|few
CASRTRDSPEQYF
TGTGCCAGCAGGACCCGGGACAGCCCCGAGCAGTACTTC
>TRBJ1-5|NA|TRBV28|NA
CASSTEGNQPQHF
TGTGCCAGCAGTACGGAAGGAAACCAGCCCCAGCATTTT
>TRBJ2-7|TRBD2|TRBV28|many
CASSSLLAGVPSSYEQYF
TGTGCCAGCAGTTCCCTACTAGCGGGAGTACCCTCCTCCTACGAGCAGTACTTC
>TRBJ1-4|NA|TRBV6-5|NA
CASSYAGTNEKLFF
TGTGCCAGCAGTTACGCTGGAACTAATGAAAAACTGTTTTTT
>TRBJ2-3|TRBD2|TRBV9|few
CASSAPGRLAGIADTQYF
TGTGCCAGCAGCGCCCCGGGTCGTCTAGCGGGAATTGCAGATACGCAGTATTTT
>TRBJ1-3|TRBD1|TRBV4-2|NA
CASSAQQGGTGNTIYF
TGTGCCAGCAGCGCCCAACAGGGGGGAACTGGAAACACCATATATTTT
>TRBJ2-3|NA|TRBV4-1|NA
CASSPLNTDTQYF
TGCGCCAGCAGCCCGCTTAACACAGATACGCAGTATTTT
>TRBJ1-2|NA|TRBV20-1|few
CSARPRDEANYGYTF
TGCAGTGCTAGGCCCCGGGACGAGGCTAACTATGGCTACACCTTC
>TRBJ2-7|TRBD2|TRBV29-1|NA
CSVEKWGGYEQYF
TGCAGCGTTGAAAAGTGGGGGGGCTACGAGCAGTACTTC
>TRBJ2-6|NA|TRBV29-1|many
CSVEVSGRSGANVLTF
TGCAGCGTTGAGGTCTCAGGAAGATCTGGGGCCAACGTCCTGACTTTC
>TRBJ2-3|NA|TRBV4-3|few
CASSQVFSDTQYF
TGCGCCAGCAGCCAAGTTTTTTCGGATACGCAGTATTTT
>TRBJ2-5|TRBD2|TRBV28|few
CASSSGRWEETQYF
TGTGCCAGCAGTTCCGGGAGGTGGGAAGAGACCCAGTACTTC
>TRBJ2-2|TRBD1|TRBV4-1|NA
CASSQTGLNTGELFF
TGCGCCAGCAGCCAGACAGGGCTGAACACCGGGGAGCTGTTTTTT
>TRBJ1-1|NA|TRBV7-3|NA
CASSSSRDTEAFF
TGTGCCAGCAGCTCATCCAGGGACACTGAAGCTTTCTTT
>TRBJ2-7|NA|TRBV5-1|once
CASSFGAWDEQYF
TGCGCCAGCAGCTTCGGAGCGTGGGACGAGCAGTACTTC
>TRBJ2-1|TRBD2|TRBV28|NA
CASSLWGGLAGDNEQFF
TGTGCCAGCAGTTTATGGGGCGGACTAGCGGGAGACAATGAGCAGTTCTTC
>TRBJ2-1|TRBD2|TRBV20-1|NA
CSARDPVVGRVF
TGCAGTGCTAGAGATCCCGTAGTAGGGAGGGTCTTC
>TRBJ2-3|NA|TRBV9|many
CASSVGVTGLDTQYF
TGTGCCAGCAGCGTAGGGGTCACAGGGTTGGATACGCAGTATTTT
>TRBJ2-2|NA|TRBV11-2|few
CASSLVTRGTGELFF
TGTGCCAGCAGCTTAGTGACGAGGGGAACCGGGGAGCTGTTTTTT
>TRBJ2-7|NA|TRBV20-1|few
CSARVGPGNEQYF
TGCAGTGCTAGAGTTGGGCCCGGTAACGAGCAGTACTTC
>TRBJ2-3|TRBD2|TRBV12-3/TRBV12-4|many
CASEISGRADTQYF
TGTGCCAGCGAGATAAGCGGGAGGGCAGATACGCAGTATTTT
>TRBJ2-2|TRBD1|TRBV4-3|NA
CASSLRTGGGTGELFF
TGCGCCAGCAGCCTTCGGACAGGGGGCGGAACCGGGGAGCTGTTTTTT
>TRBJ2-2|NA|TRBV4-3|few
CASSQDRAFPGELFF
TGCGCCAGCAGCCAAGATCGAGCGTTTCCCGGGGAGCTGTTTTTT
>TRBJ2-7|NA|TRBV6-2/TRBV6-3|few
CASSYDRSAYEQYF
TGTGCCAGCAGTTACGACAGGAGCGCCTACGAGCAGTACTTC
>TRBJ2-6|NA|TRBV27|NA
CASTSGANVLTF
TGTGCCAGCACTTCGGGGGCCAACGTCCTGACTTTC
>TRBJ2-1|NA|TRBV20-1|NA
CSAGLVLDEQFF
TGCAGTGCTGGCCTAGTTCTCGATGAGCAGTTCTTC
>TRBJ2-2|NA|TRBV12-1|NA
CASSSGLAGSNGELFF
TGTGCCAGCAGCTCGGGACTAGCGGGAAGTAACGGGGAGCTGTTTTTT
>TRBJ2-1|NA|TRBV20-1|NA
CSADLSRRQFF
TGCAGTGCCGATCTTAGCCGACGCCAGTTCTTC
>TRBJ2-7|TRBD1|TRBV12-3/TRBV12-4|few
CASSLFAGGSYEQYF
TGTGCCAGCAGTTTATTCGCAGGGGGCTCCTACGAGCAGTACTTC
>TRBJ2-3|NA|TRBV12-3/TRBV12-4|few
CASSFSSGRGTQYF
TGTGCCAGCAGTTTTTCCAGCGGTAGGGGTACGCAGTATTTT
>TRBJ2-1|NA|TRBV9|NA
CASSVSPLAAGSYNEQFF
TGTGCCAGCAGCGTATCACCCTTAGCGGCAGGCTCCTACAATGAGCAGTTCTTC